This T cell receptor (beta chain) was profiled in a study of T cells in Graves' hyperthyroidism and ophthalmopathy. V lost 1 base and J lost 9; bases outside the gene matches: 9. The CDR3 sequence is 15 residues long. The germline CDR1 and CDR2 sequences are DFQATT and SNEGSKA (reference sequence). Graves' hyperthyroidism was deemed stable given no ophthalmopathy progression within 18 months. Criteria for exclusion of patients were uncontrolled infection, other autoimmune disease, pregnancy or lactation. The source material, RNA transcripts, was used to amplify TCR beta CDR3 regions. Using the HTBI primer set, a first-round RT-PCR was run on the TCR CDR3. TCRdb recomputed calls from the multiplex PCR reads with MiXCR, one row per CDR3 protein. In the table there are 460,000 or so distinct CDR3 sequences, approximately 15% of which are singletons. General observations from the study: In the blood, most expanded thyroid clonotypes above 0.001 appeared as well. Ophthalmopathy was distinguished from stable hyperthyroidism by 13 V-J signatures.

This clonotype was counted ten times or more. Its antigen is currently unknown. Sequenced: blood. The clonotype originates from a woman under 30 with Graves' hyperthyroidism. The chain joins TRBV20-1 to TRBJ2-1, with TRBD2 matching over 10 bases. CDR3 DNA: TGCAGTGCTAGAGTAGCGGGAGGAAGGGTAGGTGAGCAGTTCTTC. Its protein is CSARVAGGRVGEQFF.